These 31 T cell receptor beta chains originate from one sample sequenced in a study of a mutant IDH1 vaccine in newly diagnosed glioma. The repertoire was sequenced with immunoSEQ multiplex PCR; TCRdb's copy has only in-frame clones and lacks some. Here the sample spans around 61,000 clones, around 90% being singletons. These receptors are not linked to any known antigen. Regarding time point: week 5, during vaccination. What each vaccine dose contained was 300 ug of mutant IDH1 20-mer peptide, accompanied by topical imiquimod. Sequenced here: PBMCs, sampled from a glioma patient whose treatment included an IDH1 peptide vaccine. The source is a woman aged 40 to 55 with glioma.

In this sample, this clone turned up a few times. The chain employs TRBV7-2 and TRBJ1-5; D perhaps matches TRBD1 (6 bases). Per the germline V gene, CDR1 is SGHTA and CDR2 is FQGNSA. CDR3 length equals 13 residues. Trimming took off 4 bases at V and 4 bases at J, with 8 bases between the two ends. The CDR3 DNA reads as TGTGCCAGCAGCTCTGACAGGAATCAGCCCCAGCATTTT. As protein: CASSSDRNQPQHF.

The sample holds one count of this clone. The V gene is TRBV2, the J gene TRBJ2-1; a possible D gene is TRBD2 (6 bases). The CDR3 sequence is 14 residues long. V was cut by 8 bases and J by 3 bases, with 14 bases left in between. Per germline, CDR1 SNHLY and CDR2 FYNNEI. The CDR3 loop is CASVKRLDYNEQFF. The CDR3 DNA sequence: TGTGCCAGCGTTAAACGACTAGACTACAATGAGCAGTTCTTC.

This chain joins TRBV7-6 and TRBJ1-6; 7 nucleotides align to TRBD1. V gave up 1 base and J gave up 6 bases; unmatched junction bases: 6. Germline CDR1 reads SGHVS; CDR2 reads FNYEAQ. CDR3 size: 16 residues. Here the CDR3 DNA reads TGTGCCAGCAGCTTAGAGGCCGGACAGGTTAATTCACCCCTCCACTTT. As protein: CASSLEAGQVNSPLHF.

On this clone itself: Other nucleotide sequences from this sample produce the same CDR3. The CDR3 DNA sequence: TGTGCCAGCAGCAGACAGGGGGGAACTGAAGCTTTCTTT. It encodes CASSRQGGTEAFF. J is TRBJ1-1 and V is TRBV6-5, with 9 bases that match TRBD1. Germline CDR1 reads MNHEY; CDR2 reads SVGAGI. V lost 6 bases to trimming and J lost 5 bases; unmatched junction nucleotides: 4. This CDR3 is 13 amino acids long.

The V call is TRBV6-5, the J call TRBJ1-1, with D unclear. The CDR3 spans 14 residues. Trimming shortened V by 7 bases and J by 1 base, and 13 bases separated the two germline ends. Looked up from germline, CDR1 is MNHEY and CDR2 is SVGAGI. The CDR3: CASIGGRPNTEAFF. The CDR3 DNA reads as TGTGCCAGCATCGGTGGGCGACCGAACACTGAAGCTTTCTTT.

The table lists this clone with a count of one. This rearrangement joins TRBV10-2 to TRBJ2-3; unclear D gene. V lost 4 bases and J 5 bases, leaving 16 bases between the germline ends. From germline, CDR1 is WSHSY and CDR2 SAAADI. The CDR3 totals 15 residues. This chain's CDR3 is CASSVLDSSRDTQYF. CDR3 in DNA: TGCGCCAGCAGTGTTTTGGATAGCTCCAGAGATACGCAGTATTTT.

This chain links TRBV6-1 with TRBJ2-7; TRBD1 aligns across 10 bases. J lost 3 bases, V lost 5 bases, and 7 bases had no gene match. This CDR3 has 15 amino acids. From germline, CDR1 is MNHNS and CDR2 SASEGT. CDR3 sequence: CASSTGQGEIYEQYF. In nucleotides, the CDR3 is TGTGCCAGCAGTACCGGACAGGGGGAAATCTACGAGCAGTACTTC.

The chain joins TRBV5-1 to TRBJ2-2; 8 bases are a match to TRBD1. V gave up 3 bases and J gave up 6 bases; unmatched junction bases: 4. CDR1 is SGHRS, CDR2 YFSETQ, per germline. This CDR3 is built from 14 residues. The CDR3 nucleotides are TGCGCCAGCAGCTCCACACAGGGGGCCGGGGAGCTGTTTTTT. It specifies CASSSTQGAGELFF. The whole variable domain, remainder taken from reference TRBV5-1 and TRBJ2-2, is KAGVTQTPRYLIKTRGQQVTLSCSPISGHRSVSWYQQTPGQGLQFLFEYFSETQRNKGNFPGRFSGRQFSNSRSEMNVSTLELGDSALYLCASSSTQGAGELFFGEGSRLTVL.

The rearrangement uses TRBV5-1 and TRBJ1-1; 8 nucleotides agree with TRBD1. This CDR3 is 15 amino acids long. Germline-derived CDR1 and CDR2 are SGHRS and YFSETQ. The V segment lost 0 bases and the J segment 4 bases; nucleotides outside the gene matches: 5. The CDR3 spells CASSLVPTGGTEAFF. CDR3 sequence (DNA): TGCGCCAGCAGCTTGGTGCCAACAGGGGGCACTGAAGCTTTCTTT. Variable domain in full (rest from reference TRBV5-1 and TRBJ1-1): KAGVTQTPRYLIKTRGQQVTLSCSPISGHRSVSWYQQTPGQGLQFLFEYFSETQRNKGNFPGRFSGRQFSNSRSEMNVSTLELGDSALYLCASSLVPTGGTEAFFGQGTRLTVV.

Notes on this clone: The same CDR3 is also encoded by other DNA sequences in this sample. This chain uses TRBV7-8 with TRBJ2-7, with no clear D. Trimming removed 2 bases from V and 3 bases from J, with 8 bases in between. The CDR3 extends over 13 amino acids. CDR1 and CDR2 from the germline V gene are SGHVS and FQNEAQ. The CDR3 DNA follows: TGTGCCAGCAGCTTATCTAGAAGCTACGAGCAGTACTTC. Amino acid sequence: CASSLSRSYEQYF.

CDR3 region: CASSLEGSEAFF. The CDR3 DNA reads TGTGCCAGCAGCTTAGAGGGATCTGAAGCTTTCTTT. The chain is built from TRBV7-9 and TRBJ1-1; no firm D call. CDR3 length: 12 amino acids. Trimming cost V 1 base and J 6 bases, with 6 bases left between them. Germline V lookup: CDR1 SEHNR, CDR2 FQNEAQ (reference sequence).

The chain is built from TRBV6-4 and TRBJ1-1; D gene unclear. Trimming stripped 6 bases from V and 5 bases from J, with 19 bases between. This CDR3 is built from 15 residues. Germline V gene lookup returns CDR1 MRHNA and CDR2 SNTAGT. In DNA, the CDR3 is TGTGCCAGCAGAGGCGGGTGGACCATATGGACTGAAGCTTTCTTT. This codes for CASRGGWTIWTEAFF.

J is TRBJ2-1 and V is TRBV5-1; 11 bases fit TRBD2. Per germline, CDR1 SGHRS and CDR2 YFSETQ. The CDR3 extends over 19 amino acids. Trimming removed 4 bases from V and 6 bases from J; junction bases left unmatched: 18. The CDR3 sequence: CASSVGEVAGGPFRNEQFF. The CDR3, as DNA: TGCGCCAGCAGCGTGGGGGAGGTAGCGGGGGGGCCATTCCGCAATGAGCAGTTCTTC.

The J gene is TRBJ2-2, the V gene TRBV10-1; 10 bases are shared with TRBD2. V shed 3 bases and J 5 bases; nucleotides not matched to a gene: 6. The CDR3 length is 16 residues. CDR1 and CDR2 from the germline V gene are WNHNN and SYGVQD (reference sequence). As DNA, the CDR3 is TGCGCCAGCAGTGATGGTGCTAGCGGGAGTACCGGGGAGCTGTTTTTT. It translates to CASSDGASGSTGELFF.

The CDR3 region has the DNA TGTGCCACAGGGGCTGGGGCCAACGTCCTGACTTTC. It codes for CATGAGANVLTF. The chain couples TRBV15 to TRBJ2-6, with a weak D call TRBD1 (5 bases). Germline loops: CDR1 LNHNV, CDR2 YYDKDF (reference sequence). CDR3 length: 12 residues. Trimming took off 9 bases at V and 2 bases at J, with 5 bases between the two ends.

The chain combines TRBV7-2 with TRBJ2-1; D perhaps matches TRBD1 (6 bases). The germline V and J ends were trimmed by 3 bases and 5 bases, with 14 bases remaining between them. CDR1 SGHTA and CDR2 FQGNSA come from the germline V gene. CDR3 length: 15 residues. In nucleotides, the CDR3 is TGTGCCAGCAGCTTTTTTATGGCAGGGGACAATGAGCAGTTCTTC. It translates to CASSFFMAGDNEQFF.

This chain joins TRBV11-2 and TRBJ2-7; 9 bases match TRBD2. CDR1 and CDR2 (germline): SGHAT, FQNNGV. This CDR3 has 15 amino acids. Trimming cost V 5 bases and J 4 bases; bases outside gene matches: 9. CDR3 in amino acids: CASSLRLAVIYEQYF. The CDR3 nucleotides read TGTGCCAGCAGCCTCAGACTAGCGGTCATATACGAGCAGTACTTC.

The V call is TRBV27, the J call TRBJ1-1; 8 nucleotides line up with TRBD1. V shed 7 bases, J shed 5 bases, and the junction held 12 bases outside the gene matches. This CDR3 has 15 residues. Germline-derived CDR1 and CDR2 are MNHEY and SMNVEV (reference sequence). The CDR3 spells CASIPGGTPGTEAFF. The CDR3, as DNA: TGTGCCAGCATCCCAGGGGGCACCCCTGGTACTGAAGCTTTCTTT.

The chain has TRBV7-3 and TRBJ1-2; no firm D call. This CDR3 contains 14 residues. V was clipped by 0 bases and J by 3 bases, with 8 bases between them. The germline gives CDR1 SGHTA, CDR2 FQGTGA. The CDR3 coding sequence is TGTGCCAGCAGCTTAACTCCCGGGGACTATGGCTACACCTTC. It codes for CASSLTPGDYGYTF.

The chain couples TRBV7-2 to TRBJ2-7, with 8 bases fitting TRBD2. Germline V gives CDR1 SGHTA, CDR2 FQGNSA. The CDR3 runs to 14 residues. The V gene end was trimmed by 5 bases and the J gene end by 2 bases; junction bases not matched to a gene: 5. DNA for the CDR3: TGTGCCAGCAGCCGACCGGGAGGGACCTACGAGCAGTACTTC. This encodes CASSRPGGTYEQYF.

J is TRBJ2-5 and V is TRBV5-5; unclear D gene. Trimming stripped 0 bases from V and 2 bases from J, with 5 bases between. Germline-derived CDR1 and CDR2 are SGHKS and YYEKEE (reference sequence). There are 13 residues in the CDR3. The CDR3 loop is CASSLGPQETQYF. The CDR3 coding sequence is TGTGCCAGCAGCTTGGGACCACAAGAGACCCAGTACTTC.

V gene TRBV5-1 combines with J gene TRBJ2-3; 12 positions agree with TRBD2. Per germline, CDR1 SGHRS and CDR2 YFSETQ. With 1 base clipped from V and 0 bases from J, the junction kept 12 bases outside the gene matches. The CDR3 is made up of 20 amino acids. CDR3 sequence (DNA): TGCGCCAGCAGCTTGCCCCCCCCTAGCGGGGGGGAAAAGAGCACAGATACGCAGTATTTT. Protein: CASSLPPPSGGEKSTDTQYF.

The chain is built from TRBV6-1 and TRBJ2-7; D is ambiguous. Germline values: CDR1 MNHNS, CDR2 SASEGT. Trimming pared 3 bases from V and 3 bases from J, leaving 6 bases between. This CDR3 has 12 amino acids. CDR3 amino acids: CASSDRFYEQYF. The CDR3 DNA sequence: TGTGCCAGCAGTGACAGGTTCTACGAGCAGTACTTC.

The chain links TRBV25-1 to TRBJ2-3; 11 nucleotides align to TRBD2. The CDR3 length is 15 residues. In germline, CDR1 is MGHDK, CDR2 SYGVNS. V trimming: 8 bases; J trimming: 7 bases; junction bases outside the gene matches: 11. The CDR3 nucleotides read TGTGCCAGCGGGAAAATAGCGGGAGGGCCAAATACGCAGTATTTT. Translated: CASGKIAGGPNTQYF.

The rearrangement uses TRBV5-8 and TRBJ1-5; D possibly corresponds to TRBD1 (5 bases). Germline assignment: CDR1 SGHTS and CDR2 YDEGEE. The V end lost 6 bases, the J end lost 2 bases, and 18 bases lay between the germline ends. This CDR3 has 16 amino acids. CDR3 bases: TGTGCCAGCACCCCCGGGGGGTCCGGCCGCAATCAGCCCCAGCATTTT. Protein sequence: CASTPGGSGRNQPQHF.

The CDR3 loop is CASKQEWDNEQFF. CDR3 DNA sequence: TGTGCCAGCAAACAGGAGTGGGACAATGAGCAGTTCTTC. The V gene is TRBV6-5, the J gene TRBJ2-1, with D possibly TRBD1 on 5 matching bases. Trimming took 7 bases from V and 5 from J, leaving 12 bases between them. The germline CDR1 and CDR2 sequences are MNHEY and SVGAGI. The CDR3 covers 13 residues.

The rearrangement links TRBV13 to TRBJ2-3; TRBD1 or TRBD2 may be the D gene (5 bases each). The CDR3 is 17 residues long. Trimming left V 5 bases short and J 1 base short, with 19 bases between. CDR1 is PRHDT and CDR2 is FYEKMQ in the germline V gene (reference sequence). The CDR3 loop reads CASSLLGTPLGTDTQYF. The CDR3 DNA reads TGTGCCAGCAGCCTTCTCGGGACCCCCTTGGGCACAGATACGCAGTATTTT.

The chain couples TRBV4-2 to TRBJ2-7; 9 bases fit TRBD1. Germline CDR1 and CDR2: LGHNA and YNFKEQ. The ends lost 0 bases at V and 9 bases at J; junction bases unmatched: 9. The CDR3 contains 15 residues. The CDR3 sequence is CASSQEVGQGSRQYF. The CDR3 nucleotides read TGTGCCAGCAGCCAAGAAGTGGGACAGGGTAGTAGGCAGTACTTC.

Here the CDR3 reads CASIKTSGPYEQYF. DNA for the CDR3: TGTGCCAGCATCAAGACTAGCGGCCCTTACGAGCAGTACTTC. The rearrangement joins TRBV6-5 to TRBJ2-7; TRBD2 agrees at 9 bases. With V trimmed by 7 bases and J by 4 bases, 8 bases remained unmatched. The CDR3 consists of 14 residues. Per the germline V gene, CDR1 is MNHEY and CDR2 is SVGAGI.

The chain uses TRBV30 and TRBJ1-1, with TRBD1 matching 7 bases. CDR1 is GTSNPN, CDR2 SVGIG, per germline (reference sequence). J gave up 3 bases and V 2 bases, and 3 bases lay outside the gene matches. The CDR3 has 13 residues. In DNA, the CDR3 is TGTGCCTGGAGTCCAGACAGGGACACTGAAGCTTTCTTT. It yields the protein CAWSPDRDTEAFF.

V usage is TRBV5-1 and J usage is TRBJ2-7; TRBD1 aligns across 10 bases. Per germline, CDR1 SGHRS and CDR2 YFSETQ. After removal of 2 bases from V and 5 bases from J, the junction contained 7 bases not matched to a gene. CDR3 length: 15 amino acids. CDR3: CASSFRDRGRDEQYF. CDR3 DNA sequence: TGCGCCAGCAGCTTCCGGGACAGGGGCAGAGACGAGCAGTACTTC.